The clone carrying this T cell receptor beta chain was counted only a few times. The germline CDR1 and CDR2 sequences are SNHLY and FYNNEI. CDR3 length: 15 amino acids. V lost 4 bases, J lost 2 bases, and 5 bases stayed unmatched. The data are from a study of blood T cell repertoires in COVID-19. At the level of the study: PBMCs, B-cell-depleted T cells, or T cells provided the cDNA or gDNA that made up the material.

TCRdb's table, derived via immunoSEQ multiplex PCR, lists solely in-frame clones and lacks some. The sample comprises tens of thousands of clones, roughly 85% of which are singletons, and approximately 12% rests with the top ten. Sequencing was done on a sample of peripheral blood. This receptor was taken from a human donor in a cohort sampled during active COVID-19. This chain joins TRBV2 and TRBJ2-7, with 10 bases identical to TRBD1. The CDR3 region has the DNA TGTGCCAGCAGTGGGACAGGGGGTATGACCTACGAGCAGTACTTC. This sequence encodes CASSGTGGMTYEQYF.